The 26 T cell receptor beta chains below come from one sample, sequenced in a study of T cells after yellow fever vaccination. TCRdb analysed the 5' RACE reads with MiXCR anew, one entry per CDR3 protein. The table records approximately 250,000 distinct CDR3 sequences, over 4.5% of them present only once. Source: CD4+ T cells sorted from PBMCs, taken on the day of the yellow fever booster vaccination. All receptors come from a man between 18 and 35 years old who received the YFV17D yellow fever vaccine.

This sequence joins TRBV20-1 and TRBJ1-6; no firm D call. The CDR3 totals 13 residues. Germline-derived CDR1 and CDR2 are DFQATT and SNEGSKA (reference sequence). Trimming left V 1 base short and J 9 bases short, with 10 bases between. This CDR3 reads CSARGRYPSPLHF. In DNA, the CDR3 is TGCAGTGCTAGAGGCAGATACCCTTCACCCCTCCACTTT.

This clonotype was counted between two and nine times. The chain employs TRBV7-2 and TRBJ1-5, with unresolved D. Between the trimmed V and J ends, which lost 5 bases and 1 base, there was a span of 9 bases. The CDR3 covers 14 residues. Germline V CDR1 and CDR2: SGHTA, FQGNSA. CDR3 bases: TGTGCCAGCAGCCTCCCACTGAGCAATCAGCCCCAGCATTTT. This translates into CASSLPLSNQPQHF.

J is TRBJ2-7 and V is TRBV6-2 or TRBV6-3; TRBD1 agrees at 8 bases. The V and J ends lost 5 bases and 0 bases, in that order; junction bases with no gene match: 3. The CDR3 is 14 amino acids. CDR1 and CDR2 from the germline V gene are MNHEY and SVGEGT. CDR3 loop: CASSPRGPSYEQYV. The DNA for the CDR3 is TGTGCCAGCAGTCCCAGGGGGCCCTCCTACGAGCAGTACGTC.

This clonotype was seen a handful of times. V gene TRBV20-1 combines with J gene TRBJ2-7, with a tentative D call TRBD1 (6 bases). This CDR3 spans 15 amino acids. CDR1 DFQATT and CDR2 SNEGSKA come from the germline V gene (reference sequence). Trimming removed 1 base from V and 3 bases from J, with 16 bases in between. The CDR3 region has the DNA TGCAGTGCTAGAGCTGGGGGCGCGGGTCTCTACGAGCAGTACTTC. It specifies CSARAGGAGLYEQYF.

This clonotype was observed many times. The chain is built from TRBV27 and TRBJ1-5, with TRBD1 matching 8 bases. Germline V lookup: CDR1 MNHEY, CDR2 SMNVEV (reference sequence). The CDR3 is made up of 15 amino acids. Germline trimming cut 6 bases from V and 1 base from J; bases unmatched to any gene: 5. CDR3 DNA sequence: TGTGCCAGCAGCATACAGGGGGTAAGCAATCAGCCCCAGCATTTT. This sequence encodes CASSIQGVSNQPQHF.

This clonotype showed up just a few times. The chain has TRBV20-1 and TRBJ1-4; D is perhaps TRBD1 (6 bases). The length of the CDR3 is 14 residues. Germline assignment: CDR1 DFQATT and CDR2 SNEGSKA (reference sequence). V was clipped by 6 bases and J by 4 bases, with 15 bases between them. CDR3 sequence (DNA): TGCAGTGCCCTACAGGGAAACCTTAATGAAAAACTGTTTTTT. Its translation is CSALQGNLNEKLFF.

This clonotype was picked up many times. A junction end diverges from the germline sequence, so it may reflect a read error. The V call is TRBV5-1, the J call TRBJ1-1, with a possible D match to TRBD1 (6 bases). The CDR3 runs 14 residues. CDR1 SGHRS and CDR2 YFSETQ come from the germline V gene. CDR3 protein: CASSLGAGDTEAFF. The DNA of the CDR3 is TGTGCCAGCAGCTTAGGAGCAGGGGACACTGAAGCTTTCTTT.

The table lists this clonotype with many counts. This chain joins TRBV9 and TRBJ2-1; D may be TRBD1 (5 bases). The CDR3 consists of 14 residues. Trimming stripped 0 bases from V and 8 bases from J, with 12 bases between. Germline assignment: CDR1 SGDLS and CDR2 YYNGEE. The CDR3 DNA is TGTGCCAGCAGCGTAGTAGGGGCGTCAGATGAGCAGTTCTTC. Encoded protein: CASSVVGASDEQFF.

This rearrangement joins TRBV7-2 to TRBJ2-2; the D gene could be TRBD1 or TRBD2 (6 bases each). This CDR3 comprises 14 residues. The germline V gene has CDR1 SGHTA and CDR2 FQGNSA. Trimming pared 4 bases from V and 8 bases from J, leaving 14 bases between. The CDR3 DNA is TGTGCCAGCAGCTCCCACGGGGGCCTTGGGGAGCTGTTTTTT. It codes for CASSSHGGLGELFF.

The CDR3 DNA follows: TGTGCCAGCAGGAGGGGGCGAGGAGGCGAAAAACTGTTTTTT. Translation: CASRRGRGGEKLFF. This rearrangement joins TRBV6-5 to TRBJ1-4, with TRBD1 matching over 7 bases. This CDR3 has 14 residues. The germline V gene has CDR1 MNHEY and CDR2 SVGAGI. Trimming cost V 6 bases and J 8 bases; bases outside gene matches: 9.

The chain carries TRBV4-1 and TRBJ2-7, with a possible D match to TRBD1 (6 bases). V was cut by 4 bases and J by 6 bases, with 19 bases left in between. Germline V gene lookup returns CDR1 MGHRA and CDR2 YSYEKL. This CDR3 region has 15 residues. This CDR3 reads CASSPEAQGSVEQYF. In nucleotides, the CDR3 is TGCGCCAGCAGCCCCGAGGCACAGGGTAGTGTCGAGCAGTACTTC.

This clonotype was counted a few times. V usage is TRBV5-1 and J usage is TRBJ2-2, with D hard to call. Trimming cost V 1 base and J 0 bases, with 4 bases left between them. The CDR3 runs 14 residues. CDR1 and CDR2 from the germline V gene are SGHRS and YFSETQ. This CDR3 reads CASSLMANTGELFF. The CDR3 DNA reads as TGCGCCAGCAGCTTGATGGCGAACACCGGGGAGCTGTTTTTT.

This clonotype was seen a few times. CDR3 sequence: CASSPRGDSNTEAFF. CDR3 DNA: TGTGCCAGCTCACCACGCGGGGACTCGAACACTGAAGCTTTCTTT. V usage is TRBV18 and J usage is TRBJ1-1, with a weak D call TRBD1 (5 bases). The germline CDR1 and CDR2 sequences are KGHSH and LQKENI. This CDR3 region has 15 residues. Trimming shortened V by 1 base and J by 1 base, and 10 bases separated the two germline ends.

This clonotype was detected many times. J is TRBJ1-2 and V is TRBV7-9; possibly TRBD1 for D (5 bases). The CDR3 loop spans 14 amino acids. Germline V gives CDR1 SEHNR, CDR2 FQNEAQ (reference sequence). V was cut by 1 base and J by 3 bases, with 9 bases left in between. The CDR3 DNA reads TGTGCCAGCAGCTTAGAAAGCAGGGACTATGGCTACACCTTC. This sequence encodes CASSLESRDYGYTF. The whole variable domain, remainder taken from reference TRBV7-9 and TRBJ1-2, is DTGVSQNPRHKITKRGQNVTFRCDPISEHNRLYWYRQTLGQGPEFLTYFQNEAQLEKSRLLSDRFSAERPKGSFSTLEIQRTEQGDSAMYLCASSLESRDYGYTFGSGTRLTVV.

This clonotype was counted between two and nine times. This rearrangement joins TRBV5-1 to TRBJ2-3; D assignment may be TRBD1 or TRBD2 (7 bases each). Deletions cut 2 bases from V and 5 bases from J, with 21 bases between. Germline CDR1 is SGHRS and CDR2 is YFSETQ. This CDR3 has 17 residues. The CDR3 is CASSLTGGQLRGDTQYF. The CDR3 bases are TGCGCCAGCAGCTTAACGGGGGGACAGCTCCGGGGAGATACGCAGTATTTT.

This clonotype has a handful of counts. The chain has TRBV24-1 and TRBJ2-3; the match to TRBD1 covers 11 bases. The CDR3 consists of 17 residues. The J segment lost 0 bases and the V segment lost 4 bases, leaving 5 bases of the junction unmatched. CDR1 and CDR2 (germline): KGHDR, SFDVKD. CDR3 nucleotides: TGTGCCACCAGTGACCCCGGACAGGGGGCCAGCACAGATACGCAGTATTTT. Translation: CATSDPGQGASTDTQYF.

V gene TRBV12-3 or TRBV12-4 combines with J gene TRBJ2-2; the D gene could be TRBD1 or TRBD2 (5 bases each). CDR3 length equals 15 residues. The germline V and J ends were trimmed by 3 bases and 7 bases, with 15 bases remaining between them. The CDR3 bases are TGTGCCAGCAGTTTCCTAGGCCGGGGCGTCGGGGAGCTGTTTTTT. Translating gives CASSFLGRGVGELFF.

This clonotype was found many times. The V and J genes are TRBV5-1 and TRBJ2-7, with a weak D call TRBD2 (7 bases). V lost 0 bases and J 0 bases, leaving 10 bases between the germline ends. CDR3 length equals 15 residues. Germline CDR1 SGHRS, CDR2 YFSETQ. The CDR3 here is CASSLEAGASYEQYF. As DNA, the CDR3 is TGCGCCAGCAGCTTGGAGGCGGGGGCCTCCTACGAGCAGTACTTC.

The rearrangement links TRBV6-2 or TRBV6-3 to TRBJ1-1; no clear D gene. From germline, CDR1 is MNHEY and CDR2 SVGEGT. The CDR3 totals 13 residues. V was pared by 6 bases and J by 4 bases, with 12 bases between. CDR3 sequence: CASRTFEVTEAFF. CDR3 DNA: TGTGCCAGCAGAACGTTTGAGGTCACTGAAGCTTTCTTT.

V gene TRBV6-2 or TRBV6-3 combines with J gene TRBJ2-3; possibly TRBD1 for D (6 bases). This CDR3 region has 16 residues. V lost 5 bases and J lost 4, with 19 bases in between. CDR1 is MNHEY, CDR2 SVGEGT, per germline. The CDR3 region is CASSIPGQRSSDTQYF. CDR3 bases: TGTGCCAGCAGTATTCCCGGACAGCGAAGTTCAGATACGCAGTATTTT.

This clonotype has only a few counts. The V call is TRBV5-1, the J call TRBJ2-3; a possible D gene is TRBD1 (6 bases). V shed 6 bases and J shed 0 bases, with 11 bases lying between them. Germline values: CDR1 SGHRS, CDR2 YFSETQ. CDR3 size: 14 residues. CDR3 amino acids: CASTPDRSTDTQYF. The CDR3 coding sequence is TGCGCCAGCACTCCTGACAGGAGCACAGATACGCAGTATTTT.

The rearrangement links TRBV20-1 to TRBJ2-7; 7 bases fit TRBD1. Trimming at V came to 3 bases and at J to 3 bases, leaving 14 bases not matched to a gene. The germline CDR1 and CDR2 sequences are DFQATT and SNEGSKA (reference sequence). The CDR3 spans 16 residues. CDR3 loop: CSASSLGQTILYEQYV. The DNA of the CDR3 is TGCAGTGCTAGCAGCCTGGGACAGACGATCCTCTACGAGCAGTACGTC.

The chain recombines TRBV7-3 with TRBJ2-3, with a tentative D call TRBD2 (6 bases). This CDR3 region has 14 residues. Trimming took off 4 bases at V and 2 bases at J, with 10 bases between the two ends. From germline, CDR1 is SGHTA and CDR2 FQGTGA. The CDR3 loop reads CASSSRTITDTQYF. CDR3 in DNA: TGTGCCAGCAGCTCACGGACTATCACAGATACGCAGTATTTT.

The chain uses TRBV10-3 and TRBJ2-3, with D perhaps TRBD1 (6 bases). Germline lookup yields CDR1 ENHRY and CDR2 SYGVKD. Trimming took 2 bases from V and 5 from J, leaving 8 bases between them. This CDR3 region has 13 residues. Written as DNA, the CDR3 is TGTGCCATCAGTGAGGGCAGGGGAGATACGCAGTATTTT. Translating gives CAISEGRGDTQYF.

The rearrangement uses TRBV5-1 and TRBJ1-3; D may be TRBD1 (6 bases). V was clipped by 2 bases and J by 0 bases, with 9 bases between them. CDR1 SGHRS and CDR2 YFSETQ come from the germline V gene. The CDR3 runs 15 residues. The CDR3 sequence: CASSFRGNSGNTIYF. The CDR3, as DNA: TGCGCCAGCAGCTTCAGGGGAAACTCTGGAAACACCATATATTTT.

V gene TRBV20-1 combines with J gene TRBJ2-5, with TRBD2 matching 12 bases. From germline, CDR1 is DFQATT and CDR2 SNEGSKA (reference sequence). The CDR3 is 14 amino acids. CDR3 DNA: TGCAGCGCCCTCAGGACTAGCGGGGAAGAGACCCAGTACTTC. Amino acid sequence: CSALRTSGEETQYF.